This TCR beta chain was captured by sequencing in a study of technical replicates of blood from several donors. The table came from immunoSEQ multiplex PCR; TCRdb's copy has only in-frame clones and leaves some out. The sample yields approximately 75,000 clones, around 97% seen once. The germline V and J ends were trimmed by 9 bases and 2 bases, with 14 bases remaining between them. CDR1 is MNHEY, CDR2 SVGAGI, per germline. The CDR3 has 14 amino acids. The receptor was derived from a human donor in good health. Sequencing was carried out using T cells isolated from PBMCs. V is TRBV6-5 and J is TRBJ1-5; tentative D call: TRBD1 (5 bases). CDR3 bases: TGTGCCAGTGGAAAAGGGGTTCGCAATCAGCCCCAGCATTTT. This gives the protein CASGKGVRNQPQHF.